These 26 T cell receptor beta chains originate from one sample sequenced in a study of PD-L1 blockade in urothelial cancer. The assay was immunoSEQ multiplex PCR, and TCRdb's table has in-frame clones only and misses some. The sample consists of approximately 110,000 clones, approximately 85% of them appearing once. This material consisted of PBMCs, taken around atezolizumab (anti-PD-L1) treatment. The receptors here all came from a man aged 50 or older with urothelial cancer.

This clone was seen more than once but under ten times. This sequence joins TRBV9 and TRBJ1-1; possible D gene TRBD1, 6 bases. CDR1 and CDR2 from the germline V gene are SGDLS and YYNGEE. The CDR3 loop spans 15 amino acids. The V end lost 3 bases, the J end lost 3 bases, and 15 bases lay between the germline ends. CDR3 protein: CASSGRGGGDTEAFF. The CDR3 DNA follows: TGTGCCAGCAGCGGGCGAGGAGGGGGGGACACTGAAGCTTTCTTT. The variable domain in full, completed from reference TRBV9 and TRBJ1-1, reads DSGVTQTPKHLITATGQRVTLRCSPRSGDLSVYWYQQSLDQGLQFLIQYYNGEERAKGNILERFSAQQFPDLHSELNLSSLELGDSALYFCASSGRGGGDTEAFFGQGTRLTVV.

The CDR3 sequence: CASTPGYSNSGANVLTF. The CDR3 DNA reads TGTGCCAGCACTCCCGGGTATAGCAACTCTGGGGCCAACGTCCTGACTTTC. This rearrangement joins TRBV2 to TRBJ2-6, with D uncertain. The germline V and J ends were trimmed by 7 bases and 0 bases, with 16 bases remaining between them. CDR3 size: 17 residues. Germline loops: CDR1 SNHLY, CDR2 FYNNEI.

This chain joins TRBV9 and TRBJ2-5; 8 bases map to TRBD2. The CDR3 spans 17 residues. CDR1 and CDR2 (germline): SGDLS, YYNGEE. The junction had 10 bases not matched to a gene; V was cut back by 0 bases and J by 3 bases. CDR3 amino acids: CASSVGAAGVVKETQYF. The CDR3 DNA follows: TGTGCCAGCAGCGTAGGGGCAGCGGGAGTGGTGAAAGAGACCCAGTACTTC.

The chain joins TRBV10-3 to TRBJ2-3; D is possibly TRBD2 (7 bases). Germline CDR1 and CDR2: ENHRY and SYGVKD. There are 17 residues in the CDR3. V lost 6 bases and J 4 bases, leaving 23 bases between the germline ends. The CDR3: CAIRAGAGVVAADTQYF. DNA for the CDR3: TGTGCCATCAGGGCGGGGGCAGGTGTTGTGGCGGCAGATACGCAGTATTTT.

This chain uses TRBV7-6 with TRBJ2-3, with 10 positions matching TRBD2. The CDR3 length is 15 residues. V lost 2 bases and J lost 1; bases outside the gene matches: 0. Germline-derived CDR1 and CDR2 are SGHVS and FNYEAQ. The CDR3 loop is CASSLLAGGTDTQYF. CDR3 DNA: TGTGCCAGCAGCTTACTAGCGGGAGGCACAGATACGCAGTATTTT.

This sequence joins TRBV19 and TRBJ1-1; 9 bases are shared with TRBD1. The CDR3 length is 15 residues. Trimming cost V 6 bases and J 7 bases; bases outside gene matches: 12. Germline V gene lookup returns CDR1 LNHDA and CDR2 SQIVND (reference sequence). This CDR3 is CASRNPGQGRNEAFF. CDR3 bases: TGTGCCAGTAGAAACCCGGGACAGGGAAGGAATGAAGCTTTCTTT.

The V call is TRBV30, the J call TRBJ2-7; 7 bases fit TRBD2. This CDR3 is built from 13 residues. V was pared by 5 bases and J by 1 base, with 5 bases of the junction left unmatched. Germline V lookup: CDR1 GTSNPN, CDR2 SVGIG (reference sequence). CDR3 sequence: CAWGLVASYEQYF. The CDR3 DNA is TGTGCCTGGGGACTAGTGGCATCCTACGAGCAGTACTTC.

The J gene is TRBJ2-7, the V gene TRBV30; a possible D gene is TRBD1 (5 bases). The CDR3 is 12 amino acids. V was clipped by 3 bases and J by 5 bases, with 11 bases between them. Germline V lookup: CDR1 GTSNPN, CDR2 SVGIG (reference sequence). The CDR3 nucleotides are TGTGCCTGGAGCCGTGCAGGGCACGAGCAGTACTTC. Its translation: CAWSRAGHEQYF.

This sequence joins TRBV21-1 and TRBJ2-4; TRBD2 reflects the table's D call only, with no check against the DNA. TRBV21-1 is an annotated pseudogene. The CDR3 totals 18 residues. The CDR3 here is CASSSGGLAGVAKNIQYF. As DNA, the CDR3 is TGTGCCAGCAGCAGTGGGGGCCTAGCGGGGGTAGCCAAAAACATTCAGTACTTC.

The chain couples TRBV5-6 to TRBJ2-1; D is uncertain. The CDR3 is made up of 16 amino acids. V was shortened by 2 bases and J by 4 bases, with 16 bases between the two germline ends. Germline CDR1 and CDR2: SGHDT and YYEEEE. The CDR3: CASSFRALVTYNEQFF. Written as DNA, the CDR3 is TGTGCCAGCAGCTTCCGCGCCCTTGTAACGTACAATGAGCAGTTCTTC.

The chain links TRBV5-5 to TRBJ1-1; D is ambiguous. The CDR3 covers 13 residues. V gave up 5 bases and J gave up 1 base, with 9 bases separating them. Germline V lookup: CDR1 SGHKS, CDR2 YYEKEE (reference sequence). CDR3 sequence: CASSHPGNTEAFF. CDR3 nucleotides: TGTGCCAGCAGTCATCCGGGGAACACTGAAGCTTTCTTT.

The rearrangement uses TRBV6-5 and TRBJ1-1; no firm D call. Trimming removed 6 bases at V and 4 bases at J, with 6 bases between. This CDR3 contains 11 residues. Germline assignment: CDR1 MNHEY and CDR2 SVGAGI. The CDR3 DNA follows: TGTGCCAGCAGCCGGGGCACTGAAGCTTTCTTT. It translates to CASSRGTEAFF.

The chain couples TRBV19 to TRBJ2-7; 10 nucleotides line up with TRBD2. This CDR3 contains 18 residues. Germline V gene sequence: CDR1 LNHDA, CDR2 SQIVND (reference sequence). V shed 1 base and J 2 bases; nucleotides not matched to a gene: 11. The CDR3 is CASSIGASGSHRTYEQYF. DNA of the CDR3: TGTGCCAGTAGTATAGGGGCTAGCGGGAGCCACCGCACCTACGAGCAGTACTTC.

V is TRBV9 and J is TRBJ2-6; 7 bases match TRBD2. CDR3 length equals 19 residues. Germline loops: CDR1 SGDLS, CDR2 YYNGEE. Trimming at V came to 4 bases and at J to 0 bases, leaving 13 bases not matched to a gene. The CDR3, as DNA: TGTGCCAGCAGCCTCACCCGGGACTACCGACTCTCTGGGGCCAACGTCCTGACTTTC. Translating gives CASSLTRDYRLSGANVLTF.

The V and J genes are TRBV7-9 and TRBJ2-7, with TRBD2 identical over 7 bases. With 5 bases clipped from V and 4 bases from J, the junction kept 8 bases outside the gene matches. The CDR3 spans 14 residues. CDR1 and CDR2 (germline): SEHNR, FQNEAQ (reference sequence). The CDR3: CASSPRSSGYEQYF. CDR3 in DNA: TGTGCCAGCAGCCCGCGGTCTAGCGGATACGAGCAGTACTTC.

The gene calls are TRBV19 and TRBJ1-2; TRBD1 is a possible D gene (6 bases). The germline V and J ends were trimmed by 5 bases and 2 bases, with 9 bases remaining between them. In germline, CDR1 is LNHDA, CDR2 SQIVND (reference sequence). The CDR3 is 13 amino acids. The DNA of the CDR3 is TGTGCCAGTAGTGACAGGAAAAACTATGGCTACACCTTC. The encoded protein is CASSDRKNYGYTF.

J is TRBJ1-5 and V is TRBV30; D remains unclear. Per germline, CDR1 GTSNPN and CDR2 SVGIG (reference sequence). V was trimmed by 3 bases and J by 0 bases, leaving 12 bases between them. There are 15 residues in the CDR3. DNA for the CDR3: TGTGCCTGGAGCCGCGAGGTGGATAGCAATCAGCCCCAGCATTTT. This codes for CAWSREVDSNQPQHF.

The chain recombines TRBV7-9 with TRBJ1-6; D gene unclear. Germline V CDR1 and CDR2: SEHNR, FQNEAQ (reference sequence). Trimming took 5 bases from V and 0 from J, leaving 5 bases between them. The CDR3 is 14 residues long. The CDR3 spells CASSLYSYNSPLHF. The CDR3 DNA follows: TGTGCCAGCAGCCTATACTCCTATAATTCACCCCTCCACTTT.

The chain joins TRBV30 to TRBJ1-1, with a tentative D call TRBD1 (6 bases). Germline V gene data show CDR1 as GTSNPN and CDR2 as SVGIG (reference sequence). Trimming left V 0 bases short and J 4 bases short, with 12 bases between. This CDR3 has 14 amino acids. CDR3 nucleotides: TGTGCCTGGAGTGTACAGGGACAAGGCACTGAAGCTTTCTTT. Its protein is CAWSVQGQGTEAFF.

The rearrangement links TRBV4-1 to TRBJ2-3, with 9 positions matching TRBD2. J was trimmed by 7 bases and V by 1 base; bases with no gene match: 9. This CDR3 contains 16 residues. The germline CDR1 and CDR2 sequences are MGHRA and YSYEKL. CDR3 nucleotides: TGCGCCAGCAGCCAAGGTCTTGCGGGAGGGACGTATACGCAGTATTTT. This gives the protein CASSQGLAGGTYTQYF.

The V call is TRBV18, the J call TRBJ2-7; 11 bases are shared with TRBD2. The germline gives CDR1 KGHSH, CDR2 LQKENI. The CDR3 runs to 14 residues. The V segment lost 9 bases and the J segment 4 bases; nucleotides outside the gene matches: 8. CDR3 loop: CASSKTSGEYEQYF. For the CDR3, the DNA is TGTGCCAGTTCTAAGACTAGCGGGGAATACGAGCAGTACTTC.

Comment on this clone: A junction boundary mismatches the germline segment, possibly from a read error. J is TRBJ2-3 and V is TRBV7-7; TRBD2 agrees at 7 bases. This CDR3 has 16 residues. In germline, CDR1 is SSHAT, CDR2 FNYEAQ (reference sequence). For the CDR3, the DNA is TGTGCTAGCAGCTTAGGCCTTAGCGGGAGCACAGATACGCAGTATTTT. It specifies CASSLGLSGSTDTQYF.

This clone was counted between two and nine times. J is TRBJ1-2 and V is TRBV2; D is undetermined. The germline CDR1 and CDR2 sequences are SNHLY and FYNNEI. The V gene lost 8 bases and the J gene lost 1 base, with 11 bases spanning the gap. The CDR3 sequence is 13 residues long. The CDR3 nucleotides read TGTGCCAGCGCGGGAGGAAATAACTATGGCTACACCTTC. Protein product: CASAGGNNYGYTF.

In this sample, this clone turned up a few times. The rearrangement uses TRBV19 and TRBJ1-6, with TRBD1 identical over 7 bases. This CDR3 spans 16 amino acids. The ends lost 5 bases at V and 0 bases at J; junction bases unmatched: 4. CDR1 is LNHDA and CDR2 is SQIVND in the germline V gene (reference sequence). CDR3 nucleotides: TGTGCCAGTAGTGTGACAGGGAGCTCCTATAATTCACCCCTCCACTTT. This encodes CASSVTGSSYNSPLHF.

This chain joins TRBV6-5 and TRBJ2-1; TRBD2 aligns across 9 bases. This CDR3 comprises 16 residues. CDR1 and CDR2 from the germline V gene are MNHEY and SVGAGI. V lost 2 bases and J lost 0; bases outside the gene matches: 2. In DNA form, the CDR3 reads TGTGCCAGCAGTTACGATAGCGGGAGCTCCTACAATGAGCAGTTCTTC. This codes for CASSYDSGSSYNEQFF.

The V gene is TRBV28, the J gene TRBJ1-2; 10 nucleotides agree with TRBD1. The CDR3 covers 15 residues. V was pared by 2 bases and J by 6 bases, with 6 bases of the junction left unmatched. The germline CDR1 and CDR2 sequences are MDHEN and SYDVKM. CDR3 loop: CASSLRDRGFDGYTF. The CDR3 nucleotides are TGTGCCAGCAGTTTAAGGGACAGGGGTTTCGATGGCTACACCTTC.